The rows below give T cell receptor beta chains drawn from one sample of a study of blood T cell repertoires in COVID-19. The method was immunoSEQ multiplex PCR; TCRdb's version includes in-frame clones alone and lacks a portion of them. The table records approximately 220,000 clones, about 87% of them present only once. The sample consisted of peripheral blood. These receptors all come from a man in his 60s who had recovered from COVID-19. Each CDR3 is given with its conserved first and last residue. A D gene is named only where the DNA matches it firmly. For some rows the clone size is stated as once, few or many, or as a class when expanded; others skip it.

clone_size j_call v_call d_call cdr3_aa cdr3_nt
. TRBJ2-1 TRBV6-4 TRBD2 CASSTGTSGRNEQFF TGTGCCAGCAGTACGGGGACTAGCGGGAGAAATGAGCAGTTCTTC
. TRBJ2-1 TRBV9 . CASSVESQREQFF TGTGCCAGCAGCGTAGAGTCGCAGCGGGAGCAGTTCTTC
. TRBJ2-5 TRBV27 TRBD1 CASSGGQGAFETQYF TGTGCCAGCAGCGGGGGACAGGGGGCCTTTGAGACCCAGTACTTC
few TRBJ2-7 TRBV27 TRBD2 CASSLGLGAYEQYF TGTGCCAGCAGTTTAGGACTAGGGGCCTACGAGCAGTACTTC
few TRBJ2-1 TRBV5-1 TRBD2 CASSSPGLAGKEQFF TGCGCCAGCAGCTCCCCCGGACTAGCGGGAAAAGAGCAGTTCTTC
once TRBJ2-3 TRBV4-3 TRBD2 CASSQQQRVAGGADTQYF TGCGCCAGCAGCCAACAACAGAGAGTAGCGGGGGGTGCAGATACGCAGTATTTT
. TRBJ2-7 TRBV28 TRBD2 CASSSSTSGRAFPLYEQYF TGTGCCAGCAGTTCCTCGACTAGCGGGAGGGCCTTCCCCTTGTACGAGCAGTACTTC
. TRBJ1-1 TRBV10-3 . CAIRGQIEGWGTEAFF TGTGCCATCAGGGGTCAGATTGAGGGCTGGGGCACTGAAGCTTTCTTT
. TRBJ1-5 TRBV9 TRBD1 CASSLGQANQPQHF TGTGCCAGCAGCTTAGGACAGGCGAATCAGCCCCAGCATTTT
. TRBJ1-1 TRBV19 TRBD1 CASGQGAIDTEAFF TGTGCCAGTGGACAGGGGGCTATAGACACTGAAGCTTTCTTT
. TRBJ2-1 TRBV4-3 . CASSQTNEQFF TGCGCCAGCAGCCAGACTAATGAGCAGTTCTTC
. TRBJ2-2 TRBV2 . CASSDRLANTGELFF TGTGCCAGCAGTGACCGACTTGCGAACACCGGGGAGCTGTTTTTT
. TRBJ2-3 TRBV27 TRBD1 CASSLRQGVTDTQYF TGTGCCAGCAGTCTCCGACAGGGGGTGACAGATACGCAGTATTTT
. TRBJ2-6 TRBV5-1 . CASSLGGLAGANVLTF TGCGCCAGCAGCTTGGGCGGCCTGGCTGGGGCCAACGTCCTGACTTTC
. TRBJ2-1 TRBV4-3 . CASSLRTGPNEQFF TGCGCCAGCAGCCTTCGGACTGGCCCGAATGAGCAGTTCTTC
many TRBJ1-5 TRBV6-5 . CASKKGPASNQPQHF TGTGCCAGCAAAAAGGGGCCGGCTAGCAATCAGCCCCAGCATTTT
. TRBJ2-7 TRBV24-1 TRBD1 CATSESGTAPYEQYF TGTGCCACCAGTGAGTCCGGGACAGCACCGTACGAGCAGTACTTC
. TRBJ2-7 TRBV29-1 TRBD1 CSVEGAGGTYEQYF TGCAGCGTTGAAGGGGCAGGGGGCACCTACGAGCAGTACTTC
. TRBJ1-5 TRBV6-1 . CASSEVRDQPQHF TGTGCCAGCAGTGAAGTCCGGGATCAGCCCCAGCATTTT
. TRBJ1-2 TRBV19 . CASSMVKTNYGYTF TGTGCCAGTAGTATGGTAAAGACAAACTATGGCTACACCTTC
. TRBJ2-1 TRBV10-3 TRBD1 CAIYPGTGANEQFF TGTGCCATATACCCCGGGACAGGGGCAAATGAGCAGTTCTTC
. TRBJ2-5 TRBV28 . CASSLSLPKYF TGTGCCAGCAGTTTATCCCTACCTAAGTACTTC
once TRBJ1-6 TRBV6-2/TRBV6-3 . CASSSGGGVGNSPLHF TGTGCCAGCAGTTCGGGCGGCGGGGTGGGAAATTCACCCCTCCACTTT
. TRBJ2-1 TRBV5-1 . CASSLPRDNEQFF TGCGCCAGCAGCCTCCCGAGGGACAATGAGCAGTTCTTC
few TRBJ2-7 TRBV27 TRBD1 CASSLGLGQSSYEQYF TGTGCCAGCAGCCTTGGGCTGGGACAGAGCTCCTACGAGCAGTACTTC
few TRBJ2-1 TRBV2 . CASTVQGKSSYNEQFF TGTGCCAGCACGGTGCAGGGAAAGAGCTCCTACAATGAGCAGTTCTTC
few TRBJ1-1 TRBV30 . CAWSPPRGAFF TGTGCCTGGAGTCCCCCGCGGGGAGCTTTCTTT
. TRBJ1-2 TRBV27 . CASRLGPANYGYTF TGTGCCAGCAGGCTTGGGCCCGCTAACTATGGCTACACCTTC
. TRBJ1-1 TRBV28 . CASSYTTEAFF TGTGCCAGCAGTTACACCACTGAAGCTTTCTTT
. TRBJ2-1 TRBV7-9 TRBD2 CASSRRTSGPYNEQFF TGTGCCAGCAGCCGTCGGACTAGCGGACCCTACAATGAGCAGTTCTTC
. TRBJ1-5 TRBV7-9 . CASSSDRGAGNQPQHF TGTGCCAGCAGCTCCGATCGGGGGGCCGGCAATCAGCCCCAGCATTTT
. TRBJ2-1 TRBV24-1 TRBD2 CATSGRGTSGSNEQFF TGTGCCACCAGTGGCAGGGGCACTAGCGGGAGCAATGAGCAGTTCTTC
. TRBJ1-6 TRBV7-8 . CASSPRRGGDNSPLHF TGTGCCAGCAGCCCCCGGCGAGGGGGTGATAATTCACCCCTCCACTTT
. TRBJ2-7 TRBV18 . CASSPQTGLYEQYF TGTGCCAGCTCACCCCAGACTGGTCTCTACGAGCAGTACTTC
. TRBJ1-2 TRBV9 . CASSVGISLYGYTF TGTGCCAGCAGCGTAGGTATCTCCCTCTATGGCTACACCTTC
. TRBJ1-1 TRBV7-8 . CASSPSEKDTEAFF TGTGCCAGCAGCCCCTCGGAGAAGGACACTGAAGCTTTCTTT
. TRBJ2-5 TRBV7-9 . CASSLGASARGTQYF TGTGCCAGCAGCTTAGGGGCTAGCGCAAGGGGGACCCAGTACTTC
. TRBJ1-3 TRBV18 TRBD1 CASSPSGTGEGNTIYF TGTGCCAGCTCACCTTCCGGGACAGGGGAAGGAAACACCATATATTTT
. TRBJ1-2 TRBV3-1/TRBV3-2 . CASSTLNYGYTF TGTGCCAGCAGTACTCTTAACTATGGCTACACCTTC
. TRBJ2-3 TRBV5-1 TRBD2 CASSQWTSPLDTDTQYF TGCGCCAGCAGCCAATGGACTAGCCCGCTTGACACAGATACGCAGTATTTT
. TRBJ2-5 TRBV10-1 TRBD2 CASSGGGTEETQYF TGCGCCAGCAGTGGGGGGGGGACGGAAGAGACCCAGTACTTC
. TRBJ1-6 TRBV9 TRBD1 CASSPIPEGARDSPLHF TGTGCCAGCAGCCCGATCCCCGAGGGGGCTAGGGATTCACCCCTCCACTTT
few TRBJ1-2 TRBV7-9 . CASSIEGRGYTF TGTGCCAGCAGCATAGAGGGGAGGGGCTACACCTTC
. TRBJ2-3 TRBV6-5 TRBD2 CASSYGGLAGADTQYF TGTGCCAGCAGTTACGGCGGACTAGCGGGAGCAGATACGCAGTATTTT
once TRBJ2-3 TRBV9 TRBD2 CASSLSGPGDTQYF TGTGCCAGCAGTCTTAGCGGGCCGGGGGATACGCAGTATTTT
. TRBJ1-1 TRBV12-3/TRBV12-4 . CASSPLPNTEAFF TGTGCCAGCAGTCCCCTCCCGAACACTGAAGCTTTCTTT
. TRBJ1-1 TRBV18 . CASSPPPVGVEAFF TGTGCCAGCTCACCACCCCCGGTAGGGGTTGAAGCTTTCTTT
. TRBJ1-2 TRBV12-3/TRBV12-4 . CASTGGTWSGYTF TGTGCCAGCACGGGGGGGACGTGGTCGGGCTACACCTTC
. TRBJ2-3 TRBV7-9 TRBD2 CASSLITGGGTDTQYF TGTGCCAGCAGCCTCATCACCGGGGGGGGCACAGATACGCAGTATTTT
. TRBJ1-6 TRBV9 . CASSVAQGLNSPLHF TGTGCCAGCAGCGTAGCTCAGGGGTTAAATTCACCCCTCCACTTT
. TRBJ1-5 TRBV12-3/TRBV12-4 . CASTGGNQPQHF TGTGCCAGCACCGGGGGGAATCAGCCCCAGCATTTT
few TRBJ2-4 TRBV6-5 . CASWARQGNIQYF TGTGCCAGCTGGGCTCGGCAGGGCAACATTCAGTACTTC
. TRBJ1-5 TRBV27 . CASSSRPPTGFNLQPQHF TGTGCCAGCAGTTCCCGACCACCCACAGGGTTTAACCTTCAGCCCCAGCATTTT
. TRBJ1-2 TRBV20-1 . CSASNRVGYGYTF TGCAGTGCTAGTAACAGGGTTGGGTATGGCTACACCTTC
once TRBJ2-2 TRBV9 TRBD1 CASSVGQGASGELFF TGTGCCAGCAGCGTGGGACAGGGGGCTAGCGGGGAGCTGTTTTTT
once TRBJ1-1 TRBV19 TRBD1 CASSIRQGAWLAFF TGTGCCAGTAGTATTCGGCAGGGGGCTTGGCTGGCTTTCTTT
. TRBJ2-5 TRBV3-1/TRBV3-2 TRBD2 CASSLRWRGRREMETQYF TGTGCCAGCAGCCTAAGATGGCGGGGGAGGAGGGAGATGGAGACCCAGTACTTC
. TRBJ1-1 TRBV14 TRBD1 CASSQDGDSGSGAEAFF TGTGCCAGCAGCCAAGATGGGGACAGCGGGTCCGGGGCTGAAGCTTTCTTT
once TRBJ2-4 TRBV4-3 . CASSQDRQGAKNIQYF TGCGCCAGCAGCCAAGATAGGCAGGGCGCCAAAAACATTCAGTACTTC